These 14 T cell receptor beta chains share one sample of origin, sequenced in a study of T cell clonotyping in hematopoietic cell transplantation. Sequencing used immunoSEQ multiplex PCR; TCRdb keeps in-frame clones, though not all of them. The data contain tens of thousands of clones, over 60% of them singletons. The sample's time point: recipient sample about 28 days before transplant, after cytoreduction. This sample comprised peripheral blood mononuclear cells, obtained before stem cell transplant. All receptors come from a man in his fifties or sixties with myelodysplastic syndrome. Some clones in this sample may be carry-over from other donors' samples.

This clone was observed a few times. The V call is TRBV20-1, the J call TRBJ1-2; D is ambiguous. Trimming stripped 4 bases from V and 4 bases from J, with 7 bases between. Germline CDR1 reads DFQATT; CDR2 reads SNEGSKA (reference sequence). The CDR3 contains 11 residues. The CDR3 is CSATVGYGYTF. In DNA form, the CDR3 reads TGCAGTGCTACGGTGGGCTATGGCTACACCTTC.

The CDR3 DNA sequence: TGTGCCTGGGCATTAGTCGGTCCGAACACCGGGGAGCTGTTTTTT. Amino acid sequence: CAWALVGPNTGELFF. This chain links TRBV30 with TRBJ2-2, with unresolved D. This CDR3 has 15 residues. V was clipped by 5 bases and J by 0 bases, with 13 bases between them. Germline values: CDR1 GTSNPN, CDR2 SVGIG (reference sequence).

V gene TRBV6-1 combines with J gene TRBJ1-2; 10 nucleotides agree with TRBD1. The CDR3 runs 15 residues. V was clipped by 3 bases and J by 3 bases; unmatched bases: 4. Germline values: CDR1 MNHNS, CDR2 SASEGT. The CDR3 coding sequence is TGTGCCAGCAGTGAGCTCGGACAGGGGGACTATGGCTACACCTTC. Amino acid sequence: CASSELGQGDYGYTF.

The CDR3 DNA follows: TGTGCCAGCTGCCGGGGAGCAGATACGCAGTATTTT. This gives the protein CASCRGADTQYF. The rearrangement uses TRBV28 and TRBJ2-3; TRBD2 might be the D (5 bases). The germline CDR1 and CDR2 sequences are MDHEN and SYDVKM. V was cut by 8 bases and J by 4 bases, with 10 bases left in between. The length of the CDR3 is 12 residues.

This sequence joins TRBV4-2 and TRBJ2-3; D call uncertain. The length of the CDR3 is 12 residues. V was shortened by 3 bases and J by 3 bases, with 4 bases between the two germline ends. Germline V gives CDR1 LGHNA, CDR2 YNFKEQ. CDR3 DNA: TGTGCCAGCAGCCAGGCGACAGATACGCAGTATTTT. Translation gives CASSQATDTQYF.

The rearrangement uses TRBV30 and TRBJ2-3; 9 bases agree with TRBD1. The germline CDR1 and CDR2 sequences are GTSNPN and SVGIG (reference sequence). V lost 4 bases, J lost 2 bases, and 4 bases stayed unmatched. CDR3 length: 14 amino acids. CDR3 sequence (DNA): TGTGCCTGGAACCGGGACAGGGACACAGATACGCAGTATTTT. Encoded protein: CAWNRDRDTDTQYF.

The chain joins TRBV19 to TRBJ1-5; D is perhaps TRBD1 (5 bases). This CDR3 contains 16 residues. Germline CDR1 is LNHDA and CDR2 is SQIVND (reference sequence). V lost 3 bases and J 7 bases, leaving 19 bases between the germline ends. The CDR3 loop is CASSMRRGGVRQPQHF. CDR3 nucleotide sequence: TGTGCCAGTAGTATGAGAAGGGGAGGTGTACGGCAGCCCCAGCATTTT.

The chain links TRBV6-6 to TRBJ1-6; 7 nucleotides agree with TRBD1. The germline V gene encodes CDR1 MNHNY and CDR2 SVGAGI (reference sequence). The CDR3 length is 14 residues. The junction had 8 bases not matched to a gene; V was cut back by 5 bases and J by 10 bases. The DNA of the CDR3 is TGTGCCAGCAGTGAGGCAGGGGGTTCCTCACCCCTCCACTTT. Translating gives CASSEAGGSSPLHF.

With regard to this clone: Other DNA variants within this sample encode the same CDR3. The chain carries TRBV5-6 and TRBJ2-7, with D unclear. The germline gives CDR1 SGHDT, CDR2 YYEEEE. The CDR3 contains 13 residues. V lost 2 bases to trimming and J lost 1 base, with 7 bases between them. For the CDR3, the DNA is TGTGCCAGCAGCTTTGGCCGGTCCTACGAGCAGTACTTC. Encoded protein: CASSFGRSYEQYF.

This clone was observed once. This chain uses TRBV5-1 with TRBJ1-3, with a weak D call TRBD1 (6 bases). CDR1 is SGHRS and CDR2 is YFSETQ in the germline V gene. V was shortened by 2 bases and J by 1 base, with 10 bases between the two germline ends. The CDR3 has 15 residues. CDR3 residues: CASSLIQGSGNTIYF. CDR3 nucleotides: TGCGCCAGCAGCTTAATACAGGGTTCTGGAAACACCATATATTTT.

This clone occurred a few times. The CDR3 spells CASSYSIGPGGETQYF. The CDR3 DNA reads as TGTGCCAGCAGTTACTCGATAGGGCCGGGAGGGGAGACCCAGTACTTC. The chain joins TRBV6-5 to TRBJ2-5; 8 bases map to TRBD2. This CDR3 is 16 amino acids long. The ends lost 0 bases at V and 5 bases at J; junction bases unmatched: 8. Germline V gene lookup returns CDR1 MNHEY and CDR2 SVGAGI.

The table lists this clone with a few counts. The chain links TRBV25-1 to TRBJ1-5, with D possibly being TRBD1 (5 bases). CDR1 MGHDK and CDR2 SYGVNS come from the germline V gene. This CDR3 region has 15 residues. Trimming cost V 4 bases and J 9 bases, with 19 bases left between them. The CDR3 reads CASSALGRGSGPQHF. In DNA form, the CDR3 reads TGTGCCAGCAGTGCCCTGGGAAGGGGCAGTGGGCCCCAGCATTTT. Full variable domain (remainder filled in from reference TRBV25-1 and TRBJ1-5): EADIYQTPRYLVIGTGKKITLECSQTMGHDKMYWYQQDPGMELHLIHYSYGVNSTEKGDLSSESTVSRIRTEHFPLTLESARPSHTSQYLCASSALGRGSGPQHFGDGTRLSIL.

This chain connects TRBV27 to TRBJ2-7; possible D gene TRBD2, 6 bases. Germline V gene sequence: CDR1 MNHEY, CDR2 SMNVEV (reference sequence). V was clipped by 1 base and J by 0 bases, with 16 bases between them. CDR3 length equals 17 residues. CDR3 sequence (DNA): TGTGCCAGCAGTTTATTCCTCCCGGGGGACTCCTCCTACGAGCAGTACTTC. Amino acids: CASSLFLPGDSSYEQYF.

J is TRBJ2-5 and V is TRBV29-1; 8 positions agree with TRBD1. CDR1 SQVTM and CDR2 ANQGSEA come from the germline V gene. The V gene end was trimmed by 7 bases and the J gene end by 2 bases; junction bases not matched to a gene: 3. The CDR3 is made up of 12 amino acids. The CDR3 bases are TGCAGCGCCGGGACAGGACAAGAGACCCAGTACTTC. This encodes CSAGTGQETQYF.